Each of the 20 T cell receptor beta chains below was sequenced from the same sample in a study of T-cell reconstitution after alpha-beta-depleted transplantation in children. The TCRbeta library was prepared with unique molecular identifiers. One entry per CDR3 protein results from TCRdb running MiXCR on the PCR reads. The sample carries approximately 250,000 distinct CDR3 sequences, roughly 25% recorded once. The sample consisted of PBMCs, taken before TCRalphabeta/CD19-depleted stem cell transplant. These receptors were taken from a girl aged 2 to 9 with Fanconi anemia, due to receive a stem cell transplant.

In its sample, this clonotype was seen many times. The chain uses TRBV20-1 and TRBJ2-5; 8 positions agree with TRBD2. Per the germline V gene, CDR1 is DFQATT and CDR2 is SNEGSKA (reference sequence). The CDR3 contains 15 residues. Unmatched junction bases numbered 8, after V lost 0 bases and J lost 5 bases. CDR3 bases: TGCAGTGCTAGAGATAATAGCGGGGTTTGGGAGACCCAGTACTTC. It codes for CSARDNSGVWETQYF.

This clonotype was observed a few times. This chain links TRBV10-3 with TRBJ2-7; 11 bases are a match to TRBD2. The CDR3 sequence is 15 residues long. Germline CDR1 and CDR2: ENHRY and SYGVKD. J gave up 2 bases and V 6 bases, and 6 bases lay outside the gene matches. CDR3 protein: CAIRALAGGAYEQYF. CDR3 bases: TGTGCCATCAGGGCTCTAGCGGGGGGTGCCTACGAGCAGTACTTC.

This clonotype appeared a few times. The rearrangement joins TRBV4-2 to TRBJ2-3; D is uncertain. Germline V lookup: CDR1 LGHNA, CDR2 YNFKEQ. There are 15 residues in the CDR3. Between the trimmed V and J ends, which lost 0 bases and 0 bases, there was a span of 7 bases. CDR3 in amino acids: CASSQENLSTDTQYF. The CDR3, as DNA: TGTGCCAGCAGCCAAGAGAACCTTAGCACAGATACGCAGTATTTT.

This clonotype turned up a few times. J is TRBJ2-7 and V is TRBV7-9; D may correspond to TRBD1 or TRBD2 (5 bases each). The CDR3 extends over 15 amino acids. Germline V lookup: CDR1 SEHNR, CDR2 FQNEAQ (reference sequence). The V and J ends lost 5 bases and 3 bases respectively, with 17 bases between them. The CDR3 sequence: CASSQGPAPLYEQYF. DNA of the CDR3: TGTGCCAGCAGCCAGGGACCTGCCCCTCTCTACGAGCAGTACTTC.

There are many counts of this clonotype. The chain recombines TRBV29-1 with TRBJ2-1, with TRBD2 identical over 13 bases. Trimming cost V 0 bases and J 0 bases; bases outside gene matches: 11. CDR1 and CDR2 (germline): SQVTM, ANQGSEA. The CDR3 has 20 amino acids. DNA for the CDR3: TGCAGCGTTGAAGATCTCGGGACTAGCGGGAATGCTGGCTCCTACAATGAGCAGTTCTTC. This gives the protein CSVEDLGTSGNAGSYNEQFF.

The chain links TRBV5-1 to TRBJ2-1; the D is unclear. Germline V gene lookup returns CDR1 SGHRS and CDR2 YFSETQ. Trimming removed 6 bases from V and 5 bases from J, with 6 bases in between. The CDR3 consists of 11 residues. CDR3 sequence reads: CASTTDNEQFF. In DNA form, the CDR3 reads TGCGCCAGCACGACCGACAATGAGCAGTTCTTC.

In DNA, the CDR3 is TGTGCCAGCGGTGAATACTACGAGCAGTACTTC. Translation gives CASGEYYEQYF. The chain carries TRBV3-1 and TRBJ2-7; D unclear. V lost 8 bases to trimming and J lost 3 bases, with 8 bases between them. This CDR3 is built from 11 residues. Germline V gives CDR1 LGHDT, CDR2 YNNKEL (reference sequence).

CDR3 DNA sequence: TGTGCCAGCAGCCCTACCTGGTCTAGCGGGGGGAACTACGAGCAGTACTTC. Translated, it gives CASSPTWSSGGNYEQYF. The chain joins TRBV7-3 to TRBJ2-7, with 11 bases aligning to TRBD2. This CDR3 is built from 17 residues. Looked up from germline, CDR1 is SGHTA and CDR2 is FQGTGA. V shed 5 bases and J 3 bases; nucleotides not matched to a gene: 12.

This clonotype has only a few counts. The V and J genes are TRBV20-1 and TRBJ2-5; D is unclear. The CDR3 spans 13 residues. V was pared by 3 bases and J by 7 bases, with 15 bases between. Germline CDR1 and CDR2: DFQATT and SNEGSKA (reference sequence). CDR3 coding DNA: TGCAGTGCTAGGGCCCTAGGCATCGCGACCCAGTACTTC. Amino acid sequence: CSARALGIATQYF.

This clonotype was detected ten times or more. At one boundary the junction diverges from the germline segment, which might be a read error. This chain links TRBV28 with TRBJ2-7; the match to TRBD1 covers 8 bases. Germline V gives CDR1 MDHEN, CDR2 SYDVKM. The CDR3 extends over 12 amino acids. CDR3 nucleotides: TGTGCCAGTAATCGGCGACAGGGGACCCGTACATTC. Its protein product is CASNRRQGTRTF.

The chain links TRBV5-1 to TRBJ1-1; 9 positions agree with TRBD1. The CDR3 totals 13 residues. The germline CDR1 and CDR2 sequences are SGHRS and YFSETQ. Trimming removed 3 bases from V and 4 bases from J; junction bases left unmatched: 1. This CDR3 is CASSSGQGTEAFF. The CDR3 nucleotides are TGCGCCAGCAGCTCGGGACAGGGCACTGAAGCTTTCTTT.

The chain uses TRBV7-6 and TRBJ2-1; a possible D gene is TRBD2 (6 bases). This CDR3 is built from 15 residues. Per the germline V gene, CDR1 is SGHVS and CDR2 is FNYEAQ. V was cut by 5 bases and J by 4 bases, with 15 bases left in between. This CDR3 reads CASSQLAMPYNEQFF. The DNA of the CDR3 is TGTGCCAGCAGCCAACTAGCTATGCCATACAATGAGCAGTTCTTC.

The CDR3 spells CASSRTQVRAEAFF. Written as DNA, the CDR3 is TGTGCCAGCTCACGTACCCAGGTTCGGGCTGAAGCTTTCTTT. This chain uses TRBV18 with TRBJ1-1; D is unresolved. Germline CDR1 is KGHSH and CDR2 is LQKENI. Trimming shortened V by 4 bases and J by 6 bases, and 15 bases separated the two germline ends. The CDR3 sequence is 14 residues long.

The chain links TRBV20-1 to TRBJ2-1, with 10 positions matching TRBD2. This CDR3 has 15 residues. V gave up 3 bases and J gave up 4 bases; unmatched junction bases: 6. CDR1 and CDR2 from the germline V gene are DFQATT and SNEGSKA (reference sequence). The CDR3 here is CSARPGTSAYNEQFF. The CDR3 DNA sequence: TGCAGTGCTAGGCCCGGGACTAGCGCGTACAATGAGCAGTTCTTC.

The J gene is TRBJ2-7, the V gene TRBV20-1, with 10 bases fitting TRBD2. The V and J ends lost 4 bases and 3 bases, in that order; junction bases with no gene match: 15. This CDR3 comprises 17 residues. The germline gives CDR1 DFQATT, CDR2 SNEGSKA (reference sequence). The CDR3 nucleotides read TGCAGTGCTACCCCCCCTCTAGCGGGGGCCACAAACTACGAGCAGTACTTC. It is translated as CSATPPLAGATNYEQYF.

The chain couples TRBV5-1 to TRBJ2-3; D ambiguous. The CDR3 covers 17 residues. V shed 0 bases and J shed 0 bases, with 14 bases lying between them. Germline CDR1 is SGHRS and CDR2 is YFSETQ. The CDR3 DNA is TGCGCCAGCAGCTTGGCTCGGATTTCTACTAGCACAGATACGCAGTATTTT. Residues: CASSLARISTSTDTQYF.

The chain combines TRBV7-3 with TRBJ1-6; 7 bases are a match to TRBD1. Losses at the gene ends were 4 bases for V and 7 bases for J; bases not matched to a gene: 4. CDR3 size: 14 residues. Per the germline V gene, CDR1 is SGHTA and CDR2 is FQGTGA. The CDR3 is CASSSGQVNSPLHF. In DNA, the CDR3 is TGTGCCAGCAGCTCAGGACAGGTGAATTCACCCCTCCACTTT.

At least ten counts were recorded for this clonotype. The V call is TRBV12-3 or TRBV12-4, the J call TRBJ2-5, with D hard to call. Trimming cost V 3 bases and J 1 base, with 9 bases left between them. CDR3 length: 14 residues. The CDR3 here is CASSFAGSQETQYF. The CDR3 DNA follows: TGTGCCAGCAGTTTCGCAGGATCCCAAGAGACCCAGTACTTC.

This clonotype has a count of ten or more. V gene TRBV29-1 combines with J gene TRBJ1-1; a possible D gene is TRBD1 (5 bases). Germline CDR1 SQVTM, CDR2 ANQGSEA. The length of the CDR3 is 11 residues. V gave up 4 bases and J gave up 10 bases, with 13 bases separating them. The CDR3 sequence is CSVATAGGAFF. In DNA form, the CDR3 reads TGCAGCGTTGCGACAGCCGGGGGAGCTTTCTTT.

This clonotype was counted between two and nine times. J is TRBJ1-1 and V is TRBV6-1; no reliable D call. Germline CDR1 and CDR2: MNHNS and SASEGT. Deletions cut 2 bases from V and 3 bases from J, with 13 bases between. CDR3 length: 15 amino acids. The CDR3 spells CASSEPRARDTEAFF. Here the CDR3 DNA reads TGTGCCAGCAGTGAACCCCGGGCAAGGGACACTGAAGCTTTCTTT.